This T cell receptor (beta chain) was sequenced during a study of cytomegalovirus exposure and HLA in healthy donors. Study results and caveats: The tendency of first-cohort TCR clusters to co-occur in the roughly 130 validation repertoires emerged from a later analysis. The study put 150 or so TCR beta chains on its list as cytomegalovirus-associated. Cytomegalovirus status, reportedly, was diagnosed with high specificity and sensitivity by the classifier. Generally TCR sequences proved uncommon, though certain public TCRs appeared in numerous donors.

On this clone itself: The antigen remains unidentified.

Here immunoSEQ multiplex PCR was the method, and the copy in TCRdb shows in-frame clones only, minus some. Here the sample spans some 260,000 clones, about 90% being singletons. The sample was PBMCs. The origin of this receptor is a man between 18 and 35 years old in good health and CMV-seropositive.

CDR3 region: CASSLGTVPNEKLFF. The CDR3 coding sequence is TGCGCCAGCAGCTTGGGGACGGTGCCTAATGAAAAACTGTTTTTT. The chain uses TRBV5-1 and TRBJ1-4; no clear D. This CDR3 has 15 amino acids. Germline V lookup: CDR1 SGHRS, CDR2 YFSETQ. V was cut by 0 bases and J by 3 bases, with 9 bases left in between.